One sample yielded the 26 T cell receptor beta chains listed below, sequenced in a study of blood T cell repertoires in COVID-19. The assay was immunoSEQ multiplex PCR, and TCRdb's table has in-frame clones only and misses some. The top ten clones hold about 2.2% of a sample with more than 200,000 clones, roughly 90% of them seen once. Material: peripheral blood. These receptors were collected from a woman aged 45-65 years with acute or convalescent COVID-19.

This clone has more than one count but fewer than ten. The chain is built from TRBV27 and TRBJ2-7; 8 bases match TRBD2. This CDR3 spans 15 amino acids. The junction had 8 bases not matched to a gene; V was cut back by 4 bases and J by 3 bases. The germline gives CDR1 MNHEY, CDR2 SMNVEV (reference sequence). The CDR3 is CASSSVGAGDYEQYF. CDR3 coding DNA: TGTGCCAGCAGTTCCGTCGGAGCGGGAGACTACGAGCAGTACTTC.

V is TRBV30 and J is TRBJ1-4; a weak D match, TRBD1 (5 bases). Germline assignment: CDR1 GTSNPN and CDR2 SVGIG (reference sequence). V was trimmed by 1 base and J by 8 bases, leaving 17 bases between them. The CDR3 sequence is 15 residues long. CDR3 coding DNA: TGTGCCTGGAGTGCCCATATGGGGCAGAGGGAAAAACTGTTTTTT. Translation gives CAWSAHMGQREKLFF.

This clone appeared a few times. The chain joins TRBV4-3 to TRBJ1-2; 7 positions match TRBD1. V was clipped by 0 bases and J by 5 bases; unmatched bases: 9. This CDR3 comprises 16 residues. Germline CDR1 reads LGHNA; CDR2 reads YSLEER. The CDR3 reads CASSQDLSRDRYGYTF. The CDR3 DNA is TGCGCCAGCAGCCAAGACCTTTCCCGGGACAGATATGGCTACACCTTC.

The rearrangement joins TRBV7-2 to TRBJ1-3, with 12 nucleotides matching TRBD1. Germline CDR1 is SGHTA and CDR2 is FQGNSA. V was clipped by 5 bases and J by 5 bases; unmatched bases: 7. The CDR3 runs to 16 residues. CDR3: CASSHPGQGARNTIYF. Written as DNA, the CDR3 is TGTGCCAGCAGCCATCCGGGACAGGGGGCGAGAAACACCATATATTTT.

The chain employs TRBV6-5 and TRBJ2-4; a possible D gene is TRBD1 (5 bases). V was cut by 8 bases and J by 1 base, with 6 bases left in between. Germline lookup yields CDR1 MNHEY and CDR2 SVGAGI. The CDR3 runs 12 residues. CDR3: CASGAAKNIQYF. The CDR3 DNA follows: TGTGCCAGCGGGGCCGCCAAAAACATTCAGTACTTC.

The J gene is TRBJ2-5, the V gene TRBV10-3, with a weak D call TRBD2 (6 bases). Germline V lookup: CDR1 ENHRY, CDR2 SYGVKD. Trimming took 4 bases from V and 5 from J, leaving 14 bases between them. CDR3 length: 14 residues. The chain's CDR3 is CAISGFSGGETQYF. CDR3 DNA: TGTGCCATCAGTGGATTTTCTGGGGGGGAGACCCAGTACTTC.

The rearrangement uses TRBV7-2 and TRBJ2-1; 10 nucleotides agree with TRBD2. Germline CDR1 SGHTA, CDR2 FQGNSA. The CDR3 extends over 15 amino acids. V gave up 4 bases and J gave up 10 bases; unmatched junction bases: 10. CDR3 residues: CASSSQGSGGIEQFF. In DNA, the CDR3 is TGTGCCAGCAGCTCCCAGGGTAGCGGGGGGATAGAGCAGTTCTTC.

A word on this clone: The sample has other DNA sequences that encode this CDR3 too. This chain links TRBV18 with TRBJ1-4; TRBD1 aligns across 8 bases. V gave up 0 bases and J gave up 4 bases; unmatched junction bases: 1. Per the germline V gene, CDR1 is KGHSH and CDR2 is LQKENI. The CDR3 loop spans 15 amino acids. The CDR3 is CASSPPGQDNEKLFF. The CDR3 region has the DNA TGTGCCAGCTCACCACCGGGACAGGATAATGAAAAACTGTTTTTT.

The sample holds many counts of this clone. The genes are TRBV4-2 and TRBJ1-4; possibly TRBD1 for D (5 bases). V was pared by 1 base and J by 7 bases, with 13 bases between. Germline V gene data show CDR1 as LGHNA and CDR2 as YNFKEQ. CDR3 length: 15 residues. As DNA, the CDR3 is TGTGCCAGCAGCCAAGTCCTAAATGGGGCTGAAAAACTGTTTTTT. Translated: CASSQVLNGAEKLFF.

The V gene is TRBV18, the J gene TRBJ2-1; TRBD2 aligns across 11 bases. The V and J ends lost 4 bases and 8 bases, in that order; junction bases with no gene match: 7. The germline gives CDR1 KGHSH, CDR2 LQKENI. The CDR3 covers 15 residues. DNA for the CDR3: TGTGCCAGCTCACTACTAGCGGGAGTTGGCGATGAGCAGTTCTTC. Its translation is CASSLLAGVGDEQFF.

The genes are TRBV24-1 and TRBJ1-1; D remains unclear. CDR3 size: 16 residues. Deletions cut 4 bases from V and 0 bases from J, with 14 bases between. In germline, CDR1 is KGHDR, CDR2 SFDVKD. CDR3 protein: CATSEPPTALNTEAFF. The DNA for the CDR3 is TGTGCCACCAGTGAGCCACCCACAGCTCTGAACACTGAAGCTTTCTTT.

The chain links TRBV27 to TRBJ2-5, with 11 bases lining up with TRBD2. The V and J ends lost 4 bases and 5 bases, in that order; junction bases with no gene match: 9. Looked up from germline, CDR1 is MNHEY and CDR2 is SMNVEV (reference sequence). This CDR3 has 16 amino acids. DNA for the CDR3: TGTGCCAGCAGTTCCCACCTAGCGGGGGGTTCGGAGACCCAGTACTTC. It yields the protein CASSSHLAGGSETQYF.

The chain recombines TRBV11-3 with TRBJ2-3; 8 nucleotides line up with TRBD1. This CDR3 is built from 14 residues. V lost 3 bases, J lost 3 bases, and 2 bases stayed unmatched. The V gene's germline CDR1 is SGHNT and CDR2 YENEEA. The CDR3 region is CASSLGQVTDTQYF. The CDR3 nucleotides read TGTGCCAGCAGCTTGGGACAGGTTACAGATACGCAGTATTTT.

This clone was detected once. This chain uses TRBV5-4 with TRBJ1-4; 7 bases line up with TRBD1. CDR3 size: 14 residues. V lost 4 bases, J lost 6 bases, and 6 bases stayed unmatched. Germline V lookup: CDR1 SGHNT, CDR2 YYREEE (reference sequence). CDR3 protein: CASSRQGPDEKLFF. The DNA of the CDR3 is TGTGCCAGCAGCCGACAGGGTCCGGATGAAAAACTGTTTTTT.

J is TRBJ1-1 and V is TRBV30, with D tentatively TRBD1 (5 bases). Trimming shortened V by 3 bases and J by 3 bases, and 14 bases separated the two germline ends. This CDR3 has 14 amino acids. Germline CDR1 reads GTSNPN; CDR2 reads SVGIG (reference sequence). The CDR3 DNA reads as TGTGCCTGGAGACTTGGGGGGGGATACACTGAAGCTTTCTTT. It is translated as CAWRLGGGYTEAFF.

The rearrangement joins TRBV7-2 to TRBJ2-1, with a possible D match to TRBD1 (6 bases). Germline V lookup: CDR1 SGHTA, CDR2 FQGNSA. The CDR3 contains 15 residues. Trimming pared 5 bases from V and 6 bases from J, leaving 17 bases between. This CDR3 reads CASSLSRTAANEQFF. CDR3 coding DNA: TGTGCCAGCAGCCTCTCAAGGACAGCTGCCAATGAGCAGTTCTTC.

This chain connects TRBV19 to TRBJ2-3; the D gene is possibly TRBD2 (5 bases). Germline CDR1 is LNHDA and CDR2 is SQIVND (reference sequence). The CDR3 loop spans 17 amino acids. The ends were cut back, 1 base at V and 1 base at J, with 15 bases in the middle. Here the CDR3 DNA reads TGTGCCAGTAGTATAGGCCCCACCAGCGGTGGCACAGATACGCAGTATTTT. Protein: CASSIGPTSGGTDTQYF.

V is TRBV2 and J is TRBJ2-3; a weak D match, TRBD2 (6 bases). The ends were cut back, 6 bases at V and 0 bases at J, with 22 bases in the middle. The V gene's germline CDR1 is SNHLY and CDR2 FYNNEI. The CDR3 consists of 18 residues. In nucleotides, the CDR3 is TGTGCCAGCAGGGAATCGGGAGCTCCACCCTATAGCACAGATACGCAGTATTTT. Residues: CASRESGAPPYSTDTQYF.

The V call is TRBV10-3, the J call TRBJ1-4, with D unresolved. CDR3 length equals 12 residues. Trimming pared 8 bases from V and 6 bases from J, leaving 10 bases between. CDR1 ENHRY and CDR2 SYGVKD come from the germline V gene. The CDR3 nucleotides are TGTGCCATCTCAGGAGGTGATGAAAAACTGTTTTTT. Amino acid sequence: CAISGGDEKLFF.

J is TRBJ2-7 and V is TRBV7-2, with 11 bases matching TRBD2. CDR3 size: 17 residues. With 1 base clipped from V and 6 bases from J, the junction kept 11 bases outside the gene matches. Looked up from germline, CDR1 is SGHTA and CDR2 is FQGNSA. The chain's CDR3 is CASSLVGGGLAGGEQYF. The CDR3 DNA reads TGTGCCAGCAGCTTAGTGGGGGGCGGACTAGCGGGTGGCGAGCAGTACTTC.

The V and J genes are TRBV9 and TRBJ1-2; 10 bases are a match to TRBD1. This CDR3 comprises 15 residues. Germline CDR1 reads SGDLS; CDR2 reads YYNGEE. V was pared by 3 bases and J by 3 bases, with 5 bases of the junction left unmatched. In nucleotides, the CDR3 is TGTGCCAGCAGCGGCCCGGACAGGGGGGACTATGGCTACACCTTC. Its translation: CASSGPDRGDYGYTF.

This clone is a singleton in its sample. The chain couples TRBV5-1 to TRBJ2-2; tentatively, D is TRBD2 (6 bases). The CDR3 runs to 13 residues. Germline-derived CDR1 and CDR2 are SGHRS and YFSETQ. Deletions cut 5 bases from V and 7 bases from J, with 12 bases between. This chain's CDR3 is CASREGVNGELFF. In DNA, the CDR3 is TGCGCCAGCAGGGAGGGAGTTAACGGGGAGCTGTTTTTT.

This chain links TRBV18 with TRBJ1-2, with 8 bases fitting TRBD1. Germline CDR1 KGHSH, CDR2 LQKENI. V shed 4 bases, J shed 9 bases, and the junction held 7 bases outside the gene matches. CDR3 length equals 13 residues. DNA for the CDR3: TGTGCCAGCTCACTCGGGACAGGAGGGAGCTACACCTTC. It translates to CASSLGTGGSYTF.

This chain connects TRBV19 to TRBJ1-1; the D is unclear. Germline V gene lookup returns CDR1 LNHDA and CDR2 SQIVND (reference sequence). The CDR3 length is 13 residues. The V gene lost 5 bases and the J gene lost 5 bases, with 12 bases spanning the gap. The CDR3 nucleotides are TGTGCCAGTAGTCGGAACGAGGGAACTGAAGCTTTCTTT. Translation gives CASSRNEGTEAFF.

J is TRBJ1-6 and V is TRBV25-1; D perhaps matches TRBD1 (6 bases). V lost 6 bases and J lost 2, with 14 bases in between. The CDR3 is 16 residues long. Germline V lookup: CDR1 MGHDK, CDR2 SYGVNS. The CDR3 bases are TGTGCCAGCAGGCCCCCGGGGGGGCCCTATAATTCACCCCTCCACTTT. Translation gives CASRPPGGPYNSPLHF.

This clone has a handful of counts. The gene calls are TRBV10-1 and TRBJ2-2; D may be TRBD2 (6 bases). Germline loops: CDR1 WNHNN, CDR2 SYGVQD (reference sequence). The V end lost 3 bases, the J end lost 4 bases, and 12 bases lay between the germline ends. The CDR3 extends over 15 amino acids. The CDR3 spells CASSDGSLSTGELFF. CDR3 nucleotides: TGCGCCAGCAGTGACGGGAGCCTGAGCACCGGGGAGCTGTTTTTT.